This T cell receptor beta chain was sequenced during a study of monozygotic twins with inflammatory bowel disease. From germline, CDR1 is SGHTA and CDR2 FQGTGA. CDR3 length: 13 amino acids. Amplification used two nested PCRs: 16 cycles, then about 9 cycles, on TCRalpha/TCRbeta cDNA. With the 5' RACE reads reprocessed, TCRdb shows one record per CDR3 protein and no DNA. The sample has about 200,000 distinct CDR3 sequences. The sample was blood. The chain uses TRBV7-3 and TRBJ2-7. The sequence came from a human donor with ulcerative colitis or Crohn's disease, or a healthy co-twin of an affected twin (not recorded which). The CDR3 protein is CTSSLGRQYEQYF.